Presented here are 4 T cell receptor beta chains from one specimen sequenced in a study of blood T cell repertoires in COVID-19. This table comes from immunoSEQ multiplex PCR, and its TCRdb copy is limited to in-frame clones, with some not included. The profile covers roughly 350,000 clones, with roughly 85% appearing a single time and 3.5% to 4% taken by the ten largest. Sequencing was carried out using peripheral blood. These receptors originate from a woman aged 18-35 years with acute or convalescent COVID-19.

The rearrangement joins TRBV2 to TRBJ1-3; TRBD1 matches at 7 bases. The germline gives CDR1 SNHLY, CDR2 FYNNEI. This CDR3 spans 16 amino acids. The ends lost 3 bases at V and 8 bases at J; junction bases unmatched: 13. This CDR3 reads CASSDTKGQILDTIYF. DNA for the CDR3: TGTGCCAGCAGTGACACCAAGGGACAGATTTTGGACACCATATATTTT.

The V and J genes are TRBV7-3 and TRBJ2-7; a possible D gene is TRBD2 (6 bases). V was shortened by 5 bases and J by 2 bases, with 13 bases between the two germline ends. The CDR3 consists of 14 residues. Per the germline V gene, CDR1 is SGHTA and CDR2 is FQGTGA. This CDR3 is CASSPHGGTYEQYF. CDR3 coding DNA: TGTGCCAGCAGCCCACACGGGGGAACCTACGAGCAGTACTTC.

The V call is TRBV5-6, the J call TRBJ2-3, with D unresolved. V was trimmed by 2 bases and J by 2 bases, leaving 6 bases between them. Germline V gene sequence: CDR1 SGHDT, CDR2 YYEEEE. CDR3 length: 13 amino acids. CDR3 residues: CASSLTATDTQYF. CDR3 coding DNA: TGTGCCAGCAGCTTAACAGCCACAGATACGCAGTATTTT.

The J gene is TRBJ2-1, the V gene TRBV7-9, with 13 bases aligning to TRBD2. The ends lost 5 bases at V and 7 bases at J; junction bases unmatched: 11. The CDR3 length is 17 residues. Germline CDR1 reads SEHNR; CDR2 reads FQNEAQ (reference sequence). The CDR3 DNA reads as TGTGCCAGCAGCCCCTTGACTAGCGGGGGGATAAATAATGAGCAGTTCTTC. It is translated as CASSPLTSGGINNEQFF. Variable domain in full (rest from reference TRBV7-9 and TRBJ2-1): DTGVSQNPRHKITKRGQNVTFRCDPISEHNRLYWYRQTLGQGPEFLTYFQNEAQLEKSRLLSDRFSAERPKGSFSTLEIQRTEQGDSAMYLCASSPLTSGGINNEQFFGPGTRLTVL.